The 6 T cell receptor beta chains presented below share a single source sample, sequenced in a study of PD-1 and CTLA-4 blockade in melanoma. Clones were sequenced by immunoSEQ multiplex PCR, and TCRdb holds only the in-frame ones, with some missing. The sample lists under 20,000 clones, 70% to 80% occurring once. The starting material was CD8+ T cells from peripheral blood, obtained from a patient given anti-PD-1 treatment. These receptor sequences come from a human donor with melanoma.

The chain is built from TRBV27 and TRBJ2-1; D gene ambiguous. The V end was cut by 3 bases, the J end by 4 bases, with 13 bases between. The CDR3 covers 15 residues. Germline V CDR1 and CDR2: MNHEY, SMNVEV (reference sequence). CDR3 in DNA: TGTGCCAGCAGTTTGGCGATCCCCCTATACAATGAGCAGTTCTTC. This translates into CASSLAIPLYNEQFF.

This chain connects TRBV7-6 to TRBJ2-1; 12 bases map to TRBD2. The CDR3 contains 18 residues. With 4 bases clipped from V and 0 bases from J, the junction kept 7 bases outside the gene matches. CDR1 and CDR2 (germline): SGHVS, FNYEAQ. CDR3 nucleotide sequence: TGTGCCAGCAGCTGGACTAGCGGGACCACGGGCTCCTACAATGAGCAGTTCTTC. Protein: CASSWTSGTTGSYNEQFF.

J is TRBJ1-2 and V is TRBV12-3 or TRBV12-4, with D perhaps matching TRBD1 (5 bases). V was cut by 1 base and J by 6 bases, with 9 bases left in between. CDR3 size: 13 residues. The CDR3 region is CASSLEGRNGYTF. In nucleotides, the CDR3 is TGTGCCAGCAGTTTAGAGGGGCGGAATGGCTACACCTTC.

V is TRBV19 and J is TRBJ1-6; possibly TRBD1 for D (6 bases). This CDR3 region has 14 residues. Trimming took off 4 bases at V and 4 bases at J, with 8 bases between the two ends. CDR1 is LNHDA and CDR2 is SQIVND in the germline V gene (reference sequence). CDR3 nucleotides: TGTGCCAGTAGTAGAGGACAGTATAATTCACCCCTCCACTTT. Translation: CASSRGQYNSPLHF.

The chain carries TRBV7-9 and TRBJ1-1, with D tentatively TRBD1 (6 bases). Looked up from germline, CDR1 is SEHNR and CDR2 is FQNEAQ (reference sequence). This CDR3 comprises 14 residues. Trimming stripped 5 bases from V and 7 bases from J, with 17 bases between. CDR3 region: CASSTSSSTGEAFF. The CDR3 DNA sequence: TGTGCCAGCAGCACATCGTCGTCGACAGGTGAAGCTTTCTTT.

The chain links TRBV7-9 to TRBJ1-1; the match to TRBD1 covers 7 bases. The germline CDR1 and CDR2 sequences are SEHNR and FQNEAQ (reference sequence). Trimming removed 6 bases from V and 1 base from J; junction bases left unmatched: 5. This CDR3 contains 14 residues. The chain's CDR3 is CASSRGTANTEAFF. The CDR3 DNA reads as TGTGCCAGCAGTCGGGGGACAGCGAACACTGAAGCTTTCTTT.